These T cell receptor beta chains were read from a single sample in a study of TIL therapy for anti-PD-1-resistant metastatic lung cancer. Profiling relied on immunoSEQ multiplex PCR, and the TCRdb table lists in-frame clones only, not all of them. The sample lists fewer than 65,000 clones; roughly 77% were seen once. This material consisted of blood, taken at baseline. All receptors come from a person between 25 and 79 years old with non-small cell lung cancer. Both conserved end residues are part of each CDR3. Each record gives: V gene, clone size, J gene, D gene, CDR3 length, CDR3 DNA, CDR3 protein. D genes are given only for firm matches. Expanded clones get a size class; other rows say once, few or many, or leave the size out.

TRBV20-1	NA	TRBJ2-3	NA	11	TGCAGTGCTGGCCCCCGGAATACGCAGTATTTT	CSAGPRNTQYF
TRBV2	medium-sized	TRBJ2-7	NA	17	TGTGCCAGCAGTGAAGGGCAGTGTAGGCCCTACAGGTGCGAGCAGTACTTC	CASSEGQCRPYRCEQYF
TRBV5-1	NA	TRBJ2-7	TRBD2	15	TGCGCCAGCAGCAACGGACTAGCCCGTCGCTACGAGCAGTACTTC	CASSNGLARRYEQYF
TRBV6-4	NA	TRBJ2-2	TRBD1	17	TGTGCCAGCAGTGAAATCTCCGGGACAGGGAACACCGGGGAGCTGTTTTTT	CASSEISGTGNTGELFF
TRBV4-1	NA	TRBJ2-5	TRBD2	15	TGCGCCAGCAGCCAAGATGCGGGGGTTTGGGAGACCCAGTACTTC	CASSQDAGVWETQYF
TRBV28	NA	TRBJ2-1	TRBD1	14	TGTGCCAGCAGTTCGGGACAGGCATACAATGAGCAGTTCTTC	CASSSGQAYNEQFF
TRBV28	few	TRBJ1-5	NA	12	TGTGCCAGCACTTCAGGCAATCAGCCCCAGCATTTT	CASTSGNQPQHF
TRBV4-3	NA	TRBJ1-6	TRBD1	18	TGCGCCAGCAGCCAAGATCCCGCCGGGACAGGAGATAATTCACCCCTCCACTTT	CASSQDPAGTGDNSPLHF
TRBV2	NA	TRBJ1-4	NA	15	TGTGCCAGCAGTGTAGGAGGACAGCCAAATGAAAAACTGTTTTTT	CASSVGGQPNEKLFF
TRBV3-1/TRBV3-2	NA	TRBJ2-2	NA	13	TGTGCCAGCAGTCTCGGGGGCACCGGGGAGCTGTTTTTT	CASSLGGTGELFF
TRBV27	NA	TRBJ1-5	TRBD1	15	TGTGCCAGCAGTTTGGCGGCAGGGGGCCATCAGCCCCAGCATTTT	CASSLAAGGHQPQHF
TRBV7-2	NA	TRBJ2-7	TRBD1	14	TGTGCCAGCAGCCTTCGACAGGGTAACCACGAGCAGTACTTC	CASSLRQGNHEQYF
TRBV11-2	NA	TRBJ2-2	NA	20	TGTGCCAGCAGCTTAGATCGGGGACCGAGATGGTCCTCTCTGTCCGGGGAGCTGTTTTTT	CASSLDRGPRWSSLSGELFF
TRBV25-1	few	TRBJ1-3	NA	16	TGTGCCAGCAGTGATCCTTACATTACCTCTGGAAACACCATATATTTT	CASSDPYITSGNTIYF
TRBV23-1	NA	TRBJ1-1	NA	14	TGCGCCAGCAGGCTTAACGCGGGTTCCACTGAAGCTTTCTTT	CASRLNAGSTEAFF
TRBV5-1	NA	TRBJ2-1	TRBD1	16	TGCGCCAGCAGCGAGGGGACAGGGGGGAGTTACAATGAGCAGTTCTTC	CASSEGTGGSYNEQFF
TRBV12-3/TRBV12-4	NA	TRBJ1-5	NA	13	TGTGCCAGCCAGTGGGAAGGCAATCAGCCCCAGCATTTT	CASQWEGNQPQHF
TRBV7-3	NA	TRBJ1-1	NA	14	TGTGCCAGCAGCTTAATGGGGGGGAACACTGAAGCTTTCTTT	CASSLMGGNTEAFF
TRBV30	NA	TRBJ2-2	TRBD1	15	TGTGCCTGGAGGGGGACAGGGAAGAACACCGGGGAGCTGTTTTTT	CAWRGTGKNTGELFF
TRBV20-1	once	TRBJ2-3	NA	11	TGCAGTGCTAGAGATCAAAATACGCAGTATTTT	CSARDQNTQYF
TRBV27	NA	TRBJ2-5	NA	13	TGTGCCAGCACCTCGACTTCTGATCGGACCCAGTACTTC	CASTSTSDRTQYF
TRBV9	NA	TRBJ2-7	NA	15	TGTGCCAGCAGCCCCTACGGGGCTATCTCCTACGAGCAGTACTTC	CASSPYGAISYEQYF
TRBV12-3/TRBV12-4	NA	TRBJ2-1	NA	13	TGTGCCAGCAGTTGGGGGCGGAGCAATGAGCAGTTCTTC	CASSWGRSNEQFF
TRBV19	NA	TRBJ2-6	NA	16	TGTGCCAGTAGATGGGGACGGATTTCTGGGGCCAACGTCCTGACTTTC	CASRWGRISGANVLTF
TRBV24-1	NA	TRBJ2-1	TRBD2	16	TGTGCCACCAGTGTCCCAAGGACTAGCGGGTGGAATGAGCAGTTCTTC	CATSVPRTSGWNEQFF
TRBV29-1	NA	TRBJ2-1	TRBD2	14	TGCAGCGCGGGACTAGCGGGAGAATCGGATGAGCAGTTCTTC	CSAGLAGESDEQFF
TRBV28	once	TRBJ1-6	NA	13	TGTGCCAGCAGTCCACCTTATAATTCACCCCTCCACTTT	CASSPPYNSPLHF
TRBV7-2	NA	TRBJ2-2	TRBD1	14	TGTGCCAGCAGCTTAAAGGCAGGGGGCGGGGAGCTGTTTTTT	CASSLKAGGGELFF
TRBV19	NA	TRBJ1-5	TRBD1	19	TGTGCCAGTAGTCCCGACAGGGGGTTCGAGGGTATTTTCAATCAGCCCCAGCATTTT	CASSPDRGFEGIFNQPQHF
TRBV5-5	NA	TRBJ1-5	NA	16	TGTGCCAGCAGCTCCGGACAGAGCCTTAGCAATCAGCCCCAGCATTTT	CASSSGQSLSNQPQHF
TRBV18	NA	TRBJ2-5	TRBD1	15	TGTGCCAGCTCACCTTTGGGACAGTCTCAAGAGACCCAGTACTTC	CASSPLGQSQETQYF